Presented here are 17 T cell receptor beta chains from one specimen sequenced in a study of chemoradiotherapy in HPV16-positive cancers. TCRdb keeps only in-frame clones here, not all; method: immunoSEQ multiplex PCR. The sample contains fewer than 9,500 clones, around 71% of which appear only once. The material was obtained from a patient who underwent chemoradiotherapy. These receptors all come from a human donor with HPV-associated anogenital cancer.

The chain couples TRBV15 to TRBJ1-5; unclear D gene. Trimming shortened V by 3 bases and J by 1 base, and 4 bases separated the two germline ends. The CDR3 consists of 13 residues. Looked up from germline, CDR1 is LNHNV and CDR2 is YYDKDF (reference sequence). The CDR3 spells CATSRNSNQPQHF. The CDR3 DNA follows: TGTGCCACCAGCAGGAACAGCAATCAGCCCCAGCATTTT.

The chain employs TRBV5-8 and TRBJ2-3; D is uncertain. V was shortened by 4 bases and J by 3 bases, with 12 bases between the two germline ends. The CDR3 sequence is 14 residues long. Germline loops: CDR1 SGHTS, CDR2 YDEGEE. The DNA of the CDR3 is TGTGCCAGCAGCCTTGGACCTGGAACAGATACGCAGTATTTT. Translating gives CASSLGPGTDTQYF.

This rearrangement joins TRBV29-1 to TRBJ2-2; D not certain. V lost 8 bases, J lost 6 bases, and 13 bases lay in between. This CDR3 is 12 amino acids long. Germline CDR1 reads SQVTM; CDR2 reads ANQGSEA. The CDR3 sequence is CSTSPRSGELFF. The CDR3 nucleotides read TGCAGCACTTCTCCCAGGTCCGGGGAGCTGTTTTTT.

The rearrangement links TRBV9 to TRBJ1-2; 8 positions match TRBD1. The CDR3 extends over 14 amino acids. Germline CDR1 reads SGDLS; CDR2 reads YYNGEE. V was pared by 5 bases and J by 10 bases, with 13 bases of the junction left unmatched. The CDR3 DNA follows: TGTGCCAGCAGACCGTCAGGGGGCGGAGGGGACTACACCTTC. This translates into CASRPSGGGGDYTF.

CDR3 DNA: TGCGCCAGCAGCTTGTACGTCGTCACCACTAGCACAGATACGCAGTATTTT. It specifies CASSLYVVTTSTDTQYF. V and J are TRBV5-1 and TRBJ2-3; unclear D gene. The germline V and J ends were trimmed by 1 base and 0 bases, with 15 bases remaining between them. Looked up from germline, CDR1 is SGHRS and CDR2 is YFSETQ. This CDR3 has 17 amino acids.

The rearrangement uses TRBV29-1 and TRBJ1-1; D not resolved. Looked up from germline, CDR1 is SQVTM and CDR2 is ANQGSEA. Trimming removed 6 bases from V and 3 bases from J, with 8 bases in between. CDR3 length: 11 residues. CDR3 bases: TGCAGCGTCCCCTTGGACACTGAAGCTTTCTTT. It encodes CSVPLDTEAFF.

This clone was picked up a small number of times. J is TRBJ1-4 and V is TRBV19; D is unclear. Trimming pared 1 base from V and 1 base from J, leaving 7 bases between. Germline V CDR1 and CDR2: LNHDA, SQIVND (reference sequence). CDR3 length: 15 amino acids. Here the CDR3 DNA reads TGTGCCAGTAGTATAGGGAGCGGAACTAATGAAAAACTGTTTTTT. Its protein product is CASSIGSGTNEKLFF.

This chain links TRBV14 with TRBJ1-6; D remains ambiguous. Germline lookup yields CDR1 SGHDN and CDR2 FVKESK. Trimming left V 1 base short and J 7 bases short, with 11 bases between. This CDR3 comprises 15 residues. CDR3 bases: TGTGCCAGCAGCCAAGGTCCAGGAGGAAATTCACCCCTCCACTTT. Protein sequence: CASSQGPGGNSPLHF.

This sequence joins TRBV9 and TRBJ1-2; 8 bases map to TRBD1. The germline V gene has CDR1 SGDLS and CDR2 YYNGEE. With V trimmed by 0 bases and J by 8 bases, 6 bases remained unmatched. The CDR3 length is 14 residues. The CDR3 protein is CASSVDPQGAGYTF. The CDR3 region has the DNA TGTGCCAGCAGCGTAGATCCTCAGGGGGCAGGCTACACCTTC.

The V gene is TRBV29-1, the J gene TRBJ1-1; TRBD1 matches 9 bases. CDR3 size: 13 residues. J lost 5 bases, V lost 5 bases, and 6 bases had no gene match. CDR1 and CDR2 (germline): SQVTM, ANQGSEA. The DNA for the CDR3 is TGCAGCGTTCACAGGGGGCGGGATACTGAAGCTTTCTTT. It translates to CSVHRGRDTEAFF.

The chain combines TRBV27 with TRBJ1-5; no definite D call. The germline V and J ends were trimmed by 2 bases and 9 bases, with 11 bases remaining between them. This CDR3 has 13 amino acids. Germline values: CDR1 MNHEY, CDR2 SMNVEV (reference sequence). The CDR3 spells CASSLNLGRPQHF. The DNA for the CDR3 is TGTGCCAGCAGTTTAAATCTAGGGCGGCCCCAGCATTTT.

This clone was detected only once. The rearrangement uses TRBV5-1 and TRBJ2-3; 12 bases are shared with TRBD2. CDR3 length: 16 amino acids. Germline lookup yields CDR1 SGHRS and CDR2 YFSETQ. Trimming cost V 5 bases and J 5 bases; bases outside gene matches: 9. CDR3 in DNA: TGCGCCAGCAGAACCACCTTACTAGCGGGGGGAGATACGCAGTATTTT. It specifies CASRTTLLAGGDTQYF.

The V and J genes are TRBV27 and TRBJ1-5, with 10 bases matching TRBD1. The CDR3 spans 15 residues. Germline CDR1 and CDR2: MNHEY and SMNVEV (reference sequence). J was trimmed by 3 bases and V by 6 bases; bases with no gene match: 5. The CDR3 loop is CASSLTGGLNQPQHF. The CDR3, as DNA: TGTGCCAGCAGCCTGACAGGGGGCCTCAATCAGCCCCAGCATTTT.

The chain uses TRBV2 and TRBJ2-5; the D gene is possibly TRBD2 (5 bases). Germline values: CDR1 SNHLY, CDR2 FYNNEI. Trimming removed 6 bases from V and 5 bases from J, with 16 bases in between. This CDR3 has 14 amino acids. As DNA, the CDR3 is TGTGCCAGCAGGACGGCGGGCGGAGCGGAGACCCAGTACTTC. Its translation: CASRTAGGAETQYF.

CDR3: CASSLTSGGSTSTDTQYF. The CDR3 DNA reads TGTGCCAGCAGCTTAACTAGCGGGGGCTCAACTAGCACAGATACGCAGTATTTT. The J gene is TRBJ2-3, the V gene TRBV7-9; 11 bases agree with TRBD2. The CDR3 loop spans 18 amino acids. V lost 2 bases and J lost 0; bases outside the gene matches: 7. CDR1 and CDR2 from the germline V gene are SEHNR and FQNEAQ (reference sequence).

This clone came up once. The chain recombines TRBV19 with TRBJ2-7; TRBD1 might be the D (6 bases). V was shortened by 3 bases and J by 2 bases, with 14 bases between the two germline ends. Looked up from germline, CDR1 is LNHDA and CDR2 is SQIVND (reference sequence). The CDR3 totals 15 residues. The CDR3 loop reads CASSIGGRGAYEQYF. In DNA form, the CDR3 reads TGTGCCAGTAGTATCGGAGGCAGGGGAGCCTACGAGCAGTACTTC.

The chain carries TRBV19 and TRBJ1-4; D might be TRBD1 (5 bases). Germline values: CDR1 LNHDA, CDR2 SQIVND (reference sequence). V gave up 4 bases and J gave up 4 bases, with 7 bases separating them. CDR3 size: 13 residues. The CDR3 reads CASSTQGNEKLFF. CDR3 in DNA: TGTGCCAGTAGTACCCAGGGTAATGAAAAACTGTTTTTT. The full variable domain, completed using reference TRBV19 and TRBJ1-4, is DGGITQSPKYLFRKEGQNVTLSCEQNLNHDAMYWYRQDPGQGLRLIYYSQIVNDFQKGDIAEGYSVSREKKESFPLTVTSAQKNPTAFYLCASSTQGNEKLFFGSGTQLSVL.